This T cell receptor beta chain was captured by sequencing in a study of blood T cell repertoires in COVID-19. The CDR3 extends over 16 amino acids. In germline, CDR1 is SGDLS, CDR2 YYNGEE. V lost 1 base, J lost 6 bases, and 6 bases stayed unmatched. As handled by the study authors: Researchers report that nucleated cell counts were estimated from reference gene primer amplification. The assay was immunoSEQ multiplex PCR, and TCRdb's table has in-frame clones only and misses some. V, J and clone size reflect that table, while D and trimming were determined from the DNA. The data contain about 230,000 clones, approximately 84% of them seen just once; the ten biggest clones take up roughly 10%. The Seattle patients, enrolled during active infection, were followed longitudinally.

Specimen: peripheral blood. This clonotype was obtained from a man between 50 and 59 years old with COVID-19, enrolled during active disease. The chain carries TRBV9 and TRBJ2-2; 10 nucleotides align to TRBD2. In DNA, the CDR3 is TGTGCCAGCAGCGTATCAAGCGGGAGGGCCGCCGGGGAGCTGTTTTTT. Translating it yields CASSVSSGRAAGELFF. The full variable domain, its missing parts supplied by reference TRBV9 and TRBJ2-2, is DSGVTQTPKHLITATGQRVTLRCSPRSGDLSVYWYQQSLDQGLQFLIQYYNGEERAKGNILERFSAQQFPDLHSELNLSSLELGDSALYFCASSVSSGRAAGELFFGEGSRLTVL.